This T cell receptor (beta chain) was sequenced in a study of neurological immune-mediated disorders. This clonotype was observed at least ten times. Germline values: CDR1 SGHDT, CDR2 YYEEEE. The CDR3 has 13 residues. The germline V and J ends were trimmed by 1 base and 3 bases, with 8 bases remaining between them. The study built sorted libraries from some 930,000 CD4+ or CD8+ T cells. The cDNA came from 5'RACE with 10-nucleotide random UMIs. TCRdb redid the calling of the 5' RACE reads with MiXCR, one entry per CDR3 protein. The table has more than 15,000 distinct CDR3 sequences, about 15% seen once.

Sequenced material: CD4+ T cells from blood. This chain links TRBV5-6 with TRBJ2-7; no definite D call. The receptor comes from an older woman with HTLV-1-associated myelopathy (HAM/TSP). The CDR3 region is CASSLYGVYEQYF. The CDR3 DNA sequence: TGTGCCAGCAGCTTGTATGGAGTCTACGAGCAGTACTTC.